Shown below are 26 T cell receptor beta chains from a single sample sequenced in a study of Ad26.COV2.S vaccination and SARS-CoV-2 variants. Described treatment: about 20 received Ad26.COV2.S at low or high dose, single or two shots; five or six received placebo; per-sample allocation not given. Sampling was done on day 63 after the first vaccine or placebo injection. TCRdb keeps only in-frame clones here, not all; method: immunoSEQ multiplex PCR. The data hold about 390,000 clones, with about 90% observed a single time. The specimen comprised peripheral blood, sampled in a trial of Ad26.COV2.S vaccine versus placebo. Source of these receptors: a person aged 18-60 years who received the Ad26.COV2.S COVID-19 vaccine or a placebo.

The chain combines TRBV11-2 with TRBJ2-7; tentative D call: TRBD2 (5 bases). V was clipped by 8 bases and J by 3 bases, with 8 bases between them. The germline gives CDR1 SGHAT, CDR2 FQNNGV. The CDR3 totals 11 residues. This CDR3 is CASQRDYEQYF. The CDR3 DNA reads TGTGCCAGCCAGAGGGACTACGAGCAGTACTTC.

The chain combines TRBV7-2 with TRBJ1-5; D is unresolved. CDR3 size: 15 residues. Germline CDR1 SGHTA, CDR2 FQGNSA. Trimming removed 5 bases at V and 3 bases at J, with 14 bases between. Here the CDR3 reads CASSLRWTTNQPQHF. CDR3 DNA: TGTGCCAGCAGCCTGCGTTGGACCACCAATCAGCCCCAGCATTTT.

The chain recombines TRBV27 with TRBJ2-7; 8 bases fit TRBD1. The junction had 7 bases not matched to a gene; V was cut back by 5 bases and J by 1 base. CDR3 length: 15 residues. Germline V gives CDR1 MNHEY, CDR2 SMNVEV (reference sequence). CDR3 nucleotide sequence: TGTGCCAGCAGTCCGACCGGGACAGGATCCTACGAGCAGTACTTC. It translates to CASSPTGTGSYEQYF.

The V and J genes are TRBV13 and TRBJ2-3; 10 bases align to TRBD2. This CDR3 has 18 residues. The junction had 11 bases not matched to a gene; V was cut back by 3 bases and J by 2 bases. Germline V gives CDR1 PRHDT, CDR2 FYEKMQ (reference sequence). The CDR3 DNA follows: TGTGCCAGCAGCTTCCCTACTAGCGGGGAAATGAACACAGATACGCAGTATTTT. Protein: CASSFPTSGEMNTDTQYF.

This clone has a single count. The CDR3 loop is CASSFTSGTGKAFF. The CDR3 nucleotides read TGTGCCAGCAGCTTCACTTCCGGGACAGGGAAAGCTTTCTTT. V usage is TRBV7-2 and J usage is TRBJ1-1; 9 nucleotides align to TRBD1. The CDR3 contains 14 residues. Germline CDR1 and CDR2: SGHTA and FQGNSA. V shed 3 bases and J 9 bases; nucleotides not matched to a gene: 8.

The V and J genes are TRBV28 and TRBJ1-2; TRBD1 is a possible D gene (5 bases). This CDR3 has 18 amino acids. With 6 bases removed from V and 0 bases from J, the gap between germline ends came to 23 bases. Germline CDR1 MDHEN, CDR2 SYDVKM. The CDR3 region is CASRVKGASNHANYGYTF. Written as DNA, the CDR3 is TGTGCCAGCAGAGTTAAAGGGGCCAGTAATCATGCTAACTATGGCTACACCTTC.

The CDR3 sequence: CASRAGTEKQYF. CDR3 DNA: TGTGCAAGTCGCGCTGGGACAGAAAAGCAGTATTTT. The chain carries TRBV12-2 and TRBJ2-3; TRBD1 is taken as the D call from the table, unchecked against the DNA. TRBV12-2 is noted as a pseudogene. CDR3 size: 12 residues.

The chain employs TRBV4-3 and TRBJ1-1, with TRBD1 as a possible D gene (6 bases). V gave up 1 base and J gave up 3 bases, with 12 bases separating them. This CDR3 is 15 amino acids long. Germline V gene data show CDR1 as LGHNA and CDR2 as YSLEER. The CDR3 bases are TGCGCCAGCAGCCAAGCCCTTTCAGGGGACACTGAAGCTTTCTTT. Translated: CASSQALSGDTEAFF.

The chain uses TRBV6-6 and TRBJ2-1; 8 bases align to TRBD2. The CDR3 length is 16 residues. Germline CDR1 and CDR2: MNHNY and SVGAGI (reference sequence). With 4 bases clipped from V and 0 bases from J, the junction kept 5 bases outside the gene matches. Here the CDR3 DNA reads TGTGCCAGCAGTTCTAGCGGGCCAAGCTCCTACAATGAGCAGTTCTTC. Protein sequence: CASSSSGPSSYNEQFF.

This chain uses TRBV9 with TRBJ2-3, with D possibly TRBD2 on 6 matching bases. Germline V gives CDR1 SGDLS, CDR2 YYNGEE. V was pared by 0 bases and J by 4 bases, with 12 bases between. This CDR3 spans 15 amino acids. The CDR3 is CASSVGGGGPDTQYF. CDR3 nucleotide sequence: TGTGCCAGCAGCGTAGGGGGAGGAGGGCCAGATACGCAGTATTTT.

The chain recombines TRBV27 with TRBJ1-1; 8 bases map to TRBD1. Trimming at V came to 4 bases and at J to 4 bases, leaving 2 bases not matched to a gene. This CDR3 is 13 amino acids long. Looked up from germline, CDR1 is MNHEY and CDR2 is SMNVEV (reference sequence). The CDR3 nucleotides read TGTGCCAGCAGTTATACAGGGGGCACTGAAGCTTTCTTT. This sequence encodes CASSYTGGTEAFF.

This clone turned up a few times. This chain uses TRBV18 with TRBJ1-3; the D gene is possibly TRBD1 (5 bases). CDR3 size: 16 residues. Looked up from germline, CDR1 is KGHSH and CDR2 is LQKENI. The V end lost 4 bases, the J end lost 1 base, and 14 bases lay between the germline ends. The chain's CDR3 is CASSLLLGDSGNTIYF. CDR3 nucleotides: TGTGCCAGCTCACTACTGCTAGGGGATTCTGGAAACACCATATATTTT.

The V call is TRBV9, the J call TRBJ2-1, with D perhaps TRBD1 or TRBD2 (5 bases each). Germline CDR1 reads SGDLS; CDR2 reads YYNGEE. V lost 4 bases and J lost 7, with 18 bases in between. The CDR3 loop spans 15 amino acids. This CDR3 reads CASSPDPGRGNEQFF. Written as DNA, the CDR3 is TGTGCCAGCAGCCCTGACCCGGGACGAGGGAATGAGCAGTTCTTC.

The chain couples TRBV5-6 to TRBJ2-1; D is perhaps TRBD2 (7 bases). This CDR3 comprises 16 residues. Germline V gene lookup returns CDR1 SGHDT and CDR2 YYEEEE. V dropped 3 bases and J dropped 8 bases, with 21 bases sitting between them. The CDR3 DNA follows: TGTGCCAGCAGCTGGGGCGGCGGGGGCCCGATGTATGAGCAGTTCTTC. This translates into CASSWGGGGPMYEQFF. The full variable domain, rest sourced from reference TRBV5-6 and TRBJ2-1, is DAGVTQSPTHLIKTRGQQVTLRCSPKSGHDTVSWYQQALGQGPQFIFQYYEEEERQRGNFPDRFSGHQFPNYSSELNVNALLLGDSALYLCASSWGGGGPMYEQFFGPGTRLTVL.

The CDR3 nucleotides read TGTGCCAGCAGACTAACGGCAACAGGTGAAAAACTGTTTTTT. Its protein product is CASRLTATGEKLFF. The chain has TRBV11-2 and TRBJ1-4; possibly TRBD1 for D (5 bases). The germline gives CDR1 SGHAT, CDR2 FQNNGV. This CDR3 comprises 14 residues. V gave up 6 bases and J gave up 7 bases, with 15 bases separating them.

The genes are TRBV19 and TRBJ2-1, with no clear D. V was clipped by 5 bases and J by 0 bases, with 11 bases between them. CDR1 LNHDA and CDR2 SQIVND come from the germline V gene (reference sequence). The CDR3 runs 15 residues. DNA of the CDR3: TGTGCCAGTAGTCTACAGAGATACTCCTACAATGAGCAGTTCTTC. Translated, it gives CASSLQRYSYNEQFF.

The chain has TRBV11-2 and TRBJ2-7, with D uncertain. The germline V gene has CDR1 SGHAT and CDR2 FQNNGV. V shed 0 bases and J shed 0 bases, with 3 bases lying between them. The CDR3 loop spans 13 amino acids. CDR3 sequence reads: CASSLESSYEQYF. The CDR3 nucleotides are TGTGCCAGCAGCTTAGAGAGCTCCTACGAGCAGTACTTC. The whole variable domain, filled in from reference TRBV11-2 and TRBJ2-7, reads EAGVAQSPRYKIIEKRQSVAFWCNPISGHATLYWYQQILGQGPKLLIQFQNNGVVDDSQLPKDRFSAERLKGVDSTLKIQPAKLEDSAVYLCASSLESSYEQYFGPGTRLTVT.

In this sample, this clone turned up a few times. The V gene is TRBV10-1, the J gene TRBJ1-5, with D unresolved. CDR1 and CDR2 (germline): WNHNN, SYGVQD (reference sequence). V gave up 2 bases and J gave up 6 bases, with 5 bases separating them. The CDR3 loop spans 12 amino acids. DNA for the CDR3: TGCGCCAGCAGTGAGCCGGGTCAGCCCCAGCATTTT. Encoded protein: CASSEPGQPQHF.

The CDR3 loop is CASSQEPPGIGNSPLHF. The DNA for the CDR3 is TGCGCCAGCAGCCAAGAACCCCCCGGGATCGGAAATTCACCCCTCCACTTT. The chain joins TRBV4-1 to TRBJ1-6, with unresolved D. Germline V lookup: CDR1 MGHRA, CDR2 YSYEKL. The V end was cut by 0 bases, the J end by 7 bases, with 16 bases between. The CDR3 contains 17 residues.

This clone has only one observation. The rearrangement links TRBV5-6 to TRBJ2-5; TRBD1 or TRBD2 may be the D gene (6 bases each). V was pared by 4 bases and J by 7 bases, with 20 bases between. The germline CDR1 and CDR2 sequences are SGHDT and YYEEEE. There are 15 residues in the CDR3. The CDR3 reads CASSTTGGQQGTQYF. For the CDR3, the DNA is TGTGCCAGCAGCACGACCGGGGGACAACAGGGGACCCAGTACTTC.

The V call is TRBV6-6, the J call TRBJ2-7; D is uncertain. This CDR3 region has 15 residues. V was shortened by 2 bases and J by 0 bases, with 11 bases between the two germline ends. Germline V gene sequence: CDR1 MNHNY, CDR2 SVGAGI (reference sequence). CDR3 in DNA: TGTGCCAGCAGTTACCTTGGTTCTTTCTCCTACGAGCAGTACTTC. Encoded protein: CASSYLGSFSYEQYF.

The chain has TRBV19 and TRBJ1-5; TRBD1 agrees at 11 bases. The CDR3 extends over 20 amino acids. Trimming removed 5 bases from V and 0 bases from J; junction bases left unmatched: 15. The germline gives CDR1 LNHDA, CDR2 SQIVND (reference sequence). CDR3 in amino acids: CASSPRRRTGGGDSNQPQHF. The CDR3 DNA is TGTGCCAGTAGTCCCCGACGACGGACAGGGGGCGGGGATAGCAATCAGCCCCAGCATTTT.

The genes are TRBV6-7 and TRBJ2-7, with D tentatively TRBD1 (5 bases). TRBV6-7 is reported as an ORF; its role is uncertain. The CDR3 contains 16 residues. Between the trimmed V and J ends, which lost 0 bases and 4 bases, there was a span of 16 bases. The CDR3 DNA follows: TGTGCCAGCAGTTACTCGTCAGGGTCCCTGCGTTACGAGCAGTACTTC. Protein: CASSYSSGSLRYEQYF.

The CDR3: CASSSPGGAVAEKLFF. In nucleotides, the CDR3 is TGTGCCAGTAGTTCCCCAGGGGGGGCGGTGGCAGAAAAACTGTTTTTT. This sequence joins TRBV19 and TRBJ1-4; TRBD1 agrees at 7 bases. The germline gives CDR1 LNHDA, CDR2 SQIVND (reference sequence). The CDR3 loop spans 16 amino acids. The ends lost 5 bases at V and 8 bases at J; junction bases unmatched: 14.

V gene TRBV14 combines with J gene TRBJ1-3; D remains unclear. Trimming cost V 1 base and J 4 bases, with 5 bases left between them. Germline loops: CDR1 SGHDN, CDR2 FVKESK. This CDR3 spans 13 amino acids. The CDR3 nucleotides read TGTGCCAGCAGCCAAGTATTCGGAAACACCATATATTTT. It is translated as CASSQVFGNTIYF. Based on the CDR3 plus reference TRBV14 and TRBJ1-3, the full variable domain is EAGVTQFPSHSVIEKGQTVTLRCDPISGHDNLYWYRRVMGKEIKFLLHFVKESKQDESGMPNNRFLAERTGGTYSTLKVQPAELEDSGVYFCASSQVFGNTIYFGEGSWLTVV.

About this clone: The identical CDR3 is also encoded by other nucleotide sequences in the sample. The chain employs TRBV6-5 and TRBJ1-1; D remains unclear. Trimming stripped 2 bases from V and 0 bases from J, with 7 bases between. The length of the CDR3 is 14 residues. Germline assignment: CDR1 MNHEY and CDR2 SVGAGI. In DNA, the CDR3 is TGTGCCAGCAGTTACGGGCGGCTGAACACTGAAGCTTTCTTT. Translated, it gives CASSYGRLNTEAFF.